The entry that follows covers one T cell receptor (beta chain) sequence. Its antigen remains unknown. The sample belongs to a study of cytomegalovirus exposure and HLA in healthy donors. The study's findings and limits: Indistinguishable V segments such as TRBV6-2 and TRBV6-3 were excluded. The sole available immune exposure information was CMV serostatus. A few of the chains that were CMV-associated were confirmed in vitro to be specific for CMV antigens. Usually a TCR sequence was rare, but some public TCRs were found in many donors.

The PCR used 60 Vbeta and 13 Jbeta primers. Sequencing was performed with immunoSEQ multiplex PCR; in TCRdb, only in-frame clones are kept and a portion is missing. The table includes 210,000 or so clones, around 80% detected once. The CDR3 loop spans 14 amino acids. The V and J ends lost 0 bases and 3 bases respectively, with 9 bases between them. Germline values: CDR1 GTSNPN, CDR2 SVGIG (reference sequence). What was sequenced was PBMCs. This TCR came from a boy between 10 and 17 years old in good health and CMV-seronegative. V and J are TRBV30 and TRBJ1-5, with D possibly TRBD1 on 5 matching bases. The CDR3 spells CAWSVWGNNQPQHF. The CDR3 DNA follows: TGTGCCTGGAGTGTATGGGGCAACAATCAGCCCCAGCATTTT.